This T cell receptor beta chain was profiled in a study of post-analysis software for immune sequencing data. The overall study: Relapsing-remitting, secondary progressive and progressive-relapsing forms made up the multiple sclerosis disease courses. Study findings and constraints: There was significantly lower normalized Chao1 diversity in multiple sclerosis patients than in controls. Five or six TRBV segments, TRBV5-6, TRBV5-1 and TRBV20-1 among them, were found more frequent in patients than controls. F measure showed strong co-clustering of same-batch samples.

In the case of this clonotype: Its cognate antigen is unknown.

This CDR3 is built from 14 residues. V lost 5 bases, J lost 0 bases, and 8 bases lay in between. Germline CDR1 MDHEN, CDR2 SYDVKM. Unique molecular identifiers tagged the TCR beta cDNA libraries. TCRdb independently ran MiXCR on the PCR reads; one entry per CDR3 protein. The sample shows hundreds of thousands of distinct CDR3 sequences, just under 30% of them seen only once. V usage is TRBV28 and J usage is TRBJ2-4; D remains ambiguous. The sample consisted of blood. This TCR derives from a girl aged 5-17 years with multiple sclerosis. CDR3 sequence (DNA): TGTGCCAGCAGTCCCCGACCAGCCAAAAACATTCAGTACTTC. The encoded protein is CASSPRPAKNIQYF. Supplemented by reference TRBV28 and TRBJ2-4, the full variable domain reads DVKVTQSSRYLVKRTGEKVFLECVQDMDHENMFWYRQDPGLGLRLIYFSYDVKMKEKGDIPEGYSVSREKKERFSLILESASTNQTSMYLCASSPRPAKNIQYFGAGTRLSVL.